This T cell receptor beta chain came from a study of cytomegalovirus exposure and HLA in healthy donors. Both 60 Vbeta primers and 13 Jbeta primers went into the PCR. The table came from immunoSEQ multiplex PCR; TCRdb's copy has only in-frame clones and leaves some out. The sample yields approximately 61,000 clones, 75% to 85% seen once. Healthy bone marrow donors made up the cohort. With 6 bases clipped from V and 5 bases from J, the junction kept 9 bases outside the gene matches. This CDR3 contains 14 residues. Germline V CDR1 and CDR2: MNHNS, SASEGT. Turning to this clone: Its antigen is undetermined.

The study, taken as a whole, reports: Some V segments (TRBV6-2 and TRBV6-3 among them) were excluded as indistinguishable.

Sequences were obtained from PBMCs. The genes are TRBV6-1 and TRBJ1-1; 7 bases map to TRBD1. The receptor was derived from a man aged 50-60 years in good health and CMV-seropositive. For the CDR3, the DNA is TGTGCCAGCAGAACCAGGGGGAAAGAAACTGAAGCTTTCTTT. The encoded protein is CASRTRGKETEAFF.